This TCR beta chain was profiled in a study of radiotherapy plus CTLA-4 blockade in lung cancer. With regard to this clone: Its antigen is unidentified.

Study-wide results and caveats: Reported findings show early blood T cell clone dynamics, with interferon-beta, best predicted response.

CDR3 length: 15 residues. Germline loops: CDR1 MNHEY, CDR2 SVGAGI. The V and J ends lost 5 bases and 5 bases, in that order; junction bases with no gene match: 10. Data came from immunoSEQ multiplex PCR; TCRdb stores just in-frame clones and leaves some out. This table has 100,000 to 150,000 clones, nearly 80% appearing once. The TCR comes from a human donor with non-small cell lung cancer who had a partial response to radiotherapy plus ipilimumab. The sample here was peripheral blood, taken from a patient treated with radiotherapy plus ipilimumab. This chain joins TRBV6-5 and TRBJ1-2; TRBD1 matches 8 bases. The CDR3 protein is CASSQTGGDTYGYTF. The CDR3, as DNA: TGTGCCAGCAGTCAAACAGGGGGGGATACATATGGCTACACCTTC.